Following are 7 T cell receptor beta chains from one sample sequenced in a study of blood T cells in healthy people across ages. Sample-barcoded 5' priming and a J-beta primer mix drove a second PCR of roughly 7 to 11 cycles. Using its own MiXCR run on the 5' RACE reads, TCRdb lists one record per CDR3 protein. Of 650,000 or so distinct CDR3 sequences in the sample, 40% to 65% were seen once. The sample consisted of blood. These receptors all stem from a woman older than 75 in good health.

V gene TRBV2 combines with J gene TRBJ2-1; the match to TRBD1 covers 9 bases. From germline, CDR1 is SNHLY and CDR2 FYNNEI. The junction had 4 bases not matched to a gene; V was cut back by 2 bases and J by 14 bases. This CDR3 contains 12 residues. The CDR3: CASSESDRGKFF. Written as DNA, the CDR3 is TGTGCCAGCAGTGAAAGCGACAGGGGGAAGTTCTTC.

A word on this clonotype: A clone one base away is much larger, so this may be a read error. CDR3 sequence: CASRLQSNTQYF. In DNA, the CDR3 is TGTGCCAGCAGATTACAGTCAAATACGCAGTATTTT. The chain joins TRBV12-3 or TRBV12-4 to TRBJ2-3; D is uncertain. The V end was cut by 6 bases, the J end by 7 bases, with 11 bases between. The CDR3 has 12 residues.

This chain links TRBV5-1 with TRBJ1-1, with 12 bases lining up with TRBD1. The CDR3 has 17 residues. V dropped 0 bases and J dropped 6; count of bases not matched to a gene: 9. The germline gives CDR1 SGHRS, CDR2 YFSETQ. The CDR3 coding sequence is TGCGCCAGCAGCTTGGGGGGGACAGGGGGCGCTGGGGCTGAAGCTTTCTTT. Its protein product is CASSLGGTGGAGAEAFF.

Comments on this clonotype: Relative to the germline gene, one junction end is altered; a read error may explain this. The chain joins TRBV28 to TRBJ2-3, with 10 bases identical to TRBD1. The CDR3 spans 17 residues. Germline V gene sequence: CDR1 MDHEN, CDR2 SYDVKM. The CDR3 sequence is CASSARQGASSTDTRYF. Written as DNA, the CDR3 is TGTGCCAGCAGTGCTAGACAGGGGGCCTCTAGCACAGATACGCGGTATTTT.

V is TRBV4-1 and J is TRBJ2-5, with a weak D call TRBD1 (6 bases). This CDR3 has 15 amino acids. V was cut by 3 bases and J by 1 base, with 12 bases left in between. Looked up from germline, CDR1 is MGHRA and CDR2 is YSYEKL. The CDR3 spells CASSQLGGPQETQYF. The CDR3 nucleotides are TGCGCCAGCAGCCAGTTAGGGGGACCCCAAGAGACCCAGTACTTC.

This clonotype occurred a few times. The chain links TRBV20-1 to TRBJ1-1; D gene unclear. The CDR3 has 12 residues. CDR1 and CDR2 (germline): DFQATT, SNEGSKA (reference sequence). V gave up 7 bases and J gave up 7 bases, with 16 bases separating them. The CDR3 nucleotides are TGCAGTGTGGAGGGCGCGGCGGGTGAAGCTTTCTTT. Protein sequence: CSVEGAAGEAFF.

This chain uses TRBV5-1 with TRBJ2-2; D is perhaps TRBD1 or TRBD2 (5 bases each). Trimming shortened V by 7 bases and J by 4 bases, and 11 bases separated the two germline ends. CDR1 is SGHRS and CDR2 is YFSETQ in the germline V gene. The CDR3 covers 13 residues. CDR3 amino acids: CASYRDGTGELFF. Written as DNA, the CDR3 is TGCGCCAGCTACCGGGACGGCACCGGGGAGCTGTTTTTT.